This T cell receptor (beta chain) appears in the sequencing data of a study of blood T cell repertoires in COVID-19. Study context: Collection of acute and convalescent COVID-19 samples took place in the United States, Italy and Spain. Sources were T cells, B-cell-depleted T cells, or PBMCs; the material itself was cDNA or gDNA.

Germline lookup yields CDR1 MGHRA and CDR2 YSYEKL. The CDR3 runs to 16 residues. Unmatched junction bases numbered 10, after V lost 3 bases and J lost 2 bases. Per the authors' pipeline: Amplification of reference gene primers provided the estimated nucleated cell counts. Only in-frame clones appear in the TCRdb table, and some are missing; sequencing was by immunoSEQ multiplex PCR. V and J calls and clone size follow that table, whereas D and trimming were derived from the DNA. The repertoire holds fewer than 200,000 clones, roughly 85% seen once, with about 1% in the top ten. The rearrangement uses TRBV4-1 and TRBJ2-7, with 7 nucleotides matching TRBD1. The clonotype originates from a man aged 40-49 years with acute or convalescent COVID-19. Specimen: peripheral blood. The CDR3 nucleotides are TGCGCCAGCAGCCACGAGATGGCGCAGGGGGCCTACGAGCAGTACTTC. Protein sequence: CASSHEMAQGAYEQYF.